This T cell receptor (beta chain) was captured in a study of glioma-infiltrating T cells after dendritic cell vaccination. Study summary: Three intradermal dendritic cell vaccine injections were given every two weeks.

Input was approximately 2.1 ug genomic DNA, or all available if less. Primers: 60 V beta forward and 13 J beta reverse. Repertoires were generated with immunoSEQ multiplex PCR, while TCRdb's copy carries only in-frame clones and drops some. The repertoire holds some 100,000 clones, with 79% as singletons. Here the sequenced sample was blood, taken before dendritic cell vaccination. This receptor was taken from a human donor with glioblastoma.

Here the CDR3 reads CASSFPRGSFYGYTF. The CDR3 DNA reads as TGTGCCAGCAGTTTTCCCAGGGGATCTTTCTATGGCTACACCTTC. This sequence joins TRBV28 and TRBJ1-2, with D possibly matching TRBD1 (6 bases). Germline CDR1 MDHEN, CDR2 SYDVKM. This CDR3 region has 15 residues. Trimming stripped 3 bases from V and 4 bases from J, with 15 bases between.